A selection of T cell receptor beta chains follows, all from one sample in a study of glioma-infiltrating T cells after dendritic cell vaccination. Produced via immunoSEQ multiplex PCR; TCRdb's table is partial and in-frame only. The sample contains approximately 99,000 clones, around 80% of which appear only once. This specimen consisted of blood, obtained after dendritic cell vaccination. Receptors originate from a human donor with glioblastoma. Both conserved end residues are part of each CDR3. The order of the fields is clone size, D gene, V gene, J gene, CDR3 DNA, CDR3 protein. D genes are given only for firm matches. Rows give clone size only sometimes, using once, few, many, or a class for an expanded clone.

NA	NA	TRBV5-6	TRBJ1-4	TGTGCCAGCAGCTTGAGAGGCGTTTTCGAAAAACTGTTTTTT	CASSLRGVFEKLFF
NA	TRBD1	TRBV5-1	TRBJ2-5	TGCGCCAGCAGAAAGGAGCGGACAGGGGGACAAGAGACCCAGTACTTC	CASRKERTGGQETQYF
NA	NA	TRBV15	TRBJ1-2	TGTGCCACCAGCAGAGAAGCGGGCTTAAACTATGGCTACACCTTC	CATSREAGLNYGYTF
once	NA	TRBV10-2	TRBJ1-5	TGCGCCAGCAGCCAGAATAGCCAGCCCCAGCATTTT	CASSQNSQPQHF
NA	NA	TRBV27	TRBJ1-1	TGTGCCAGCAGTTTAAGTGATACAGGGAACACTGAAGCTTTCTTT	CASSLSDTGNTEAFF
NA	NA	TRBV11-3	TRBJ2-3	TGTGCCAGCAGCTTTCTGTCGTATCCAGATACGCAGTATTTT	CASSFLSYPDTQYF
NA	NA	TRBV5-1	TRBJ2-5	TGCGCCAGCAGCTTGGACGGCCAAGAGACCCAGTACTTC	CASSLDGQETQYF
NA	TRBD2	TRBV7-9	TRBJ2-7	TGTGCCAGCAGCCACGAGATGGCGGGGGGGCTCTACGAGCAGTACTTC	CASSHEMAGGLYEQYF
once	NA	TRBV7-3	TRBJ2-1	TGTGCCAGCAGCTTAGACGGGATAGGTCGGAATGAGCAGTTCTTC	CASSLDGIGRNEQFF
NA	TRBD1	TRBV19	TRBJ1-5	TGTGCCAGTAGGCAAACAGGGGGCAATCAGCCCCAGCATTTT	CASRQTGGNQPQHF
NA	TRBD1	TRBV28	TRBJ2-1	TGTGCCAGCAGCGCGACAGGGTTCGCCTACAATGAGCAGTTCTTC	CASSATGFAYNEQFF
NA	NA	TRBV7-6	TRBJ1-5	TGTGCCAGCAGCTTAGATTCGGCAGGGGCCGCGGATCAGCCCCAGCATTTT	CASSLDSAGAADQPQHF
NA	NA	TRBV9	TRBJ2-7	TGTGCCAGCAGCGTAGGATGGAGGAGAGGGCTGGGCGAGCAGTACTTC	CASSVGWRRGLGEQYF
NA	TRBD2	TRBV19	TRBJ2-3	TGTGCCAGTAGTATGGGCCGGGGACTAGCAGGGACAGATACGCAGTATTTT	CASSMGRGLAGTDTQYF
NA	TRBD1	TRBV2	TRBJ1-1	TGTGCCAGCAGTGAAGCGAGGGGGCTGGGCACTGAAGCTTTCTTT	CASSEARGLGTEAFF
NA	NA	TRBV2	TRBJ2-2	TGTGCCCCCAAGGGTGAATTTCTGGGGACTCTGAACACCGGGGAGCTGTTTTTT	CAPKGEFLGTLNTGELFF
once	NA	TRBV7-9	TRBJ1-2	TGTGCCAGCAGCTTAGGGTTGCAGGGACTCCTATATGGCTACACCTTC	CASSLGLQGLLYGYTF
NA	TRBD1	TRBV6-5	TRBJ1-5	TGTGCCAGCAGAGAGACAGGGCCAGGTCATCAGCCCCAGCATTTT	CASRETGPGHQPQHF
NA	NA	TRBV5-1	TRBJ2-3	TGCGCCAGCAGCGAAAGACTACCGGATACGCAGTATTTT	CASSERLPDTQYF
NA	NA	TRBV7-8	TRBJ1-1	TGTGCCAGCAGCCCCCCGGGGGTTGCGAACACTGAAGCTTTCTTT	CASSPPGVANTEAFF
NA	TRBD1	TRBV7-3	TRBJ1-1	TGTGCCAGCAGCTTAAGACCCGCGCAGGGGGAGACTGAAGCTTTCTTT	CASSLRPAQGETEAFF
NA	TRBD2	TRBV29-1	TRBJ2-1	TGCAGCGTTGAACCCCTAAGCGGGAGAGGGAATGAGCAGTTCTTC	CSVEPLSGRGNEQFF
NA	NA	TRBV7-8	TRBJ1-1	TGTGCCAGCAGCCCAGGGTTCCAGGGAACTGAAGCTTTCTTT	CASSPGFQGTEAFF
few	NA	TRBV15	TRBJ2-7	TGTGCCACCAGCAGAGATGGTAGCCTCCTCTACGAGCAGTACTTC	CATSRDGSLLYEQYF
NA	NA	TRBV27	TRBJ2-7	TGTGCCAGCAGGCAGGGTTTATCGAGCTACGAGCAGTACTTC	CASRQGLSSYEQYF
NA	TRBD2	TRBV9	TRBJ2-7	TGTGCCAGCAGCGTAGGGAGCGGGGGGGCCTACGAGCAGTACTTC	CASSVGSGGAYEQYF
NA	NA	TRBV7-9	TRBJ2-1	TGTGCCAGCAGCAAAGCGGCGGGATCCTACAATGAGCAGTTCTTC	CASSKAAGSYNEQFF
once	TRBD1	TRBV19	TRBJ2-7	TGTGCCAGTAGTATGGGGACAGCATCACACTTC	CASSMGTASHF
NA	TRBD1	TRBV30	TRBJ2-7	TGTGCCTGGAGTACCGGACACACAGGGGGGGAGCAGTACTTC	CAWSTGHTGGEQYF
NA	NA	TRBV4-1	TRBJ1-2	TGCGCCAGCAGCCAAGAAAAGGTCGGCAGGGGCAACTATGGCTACACCTTC	CASSQEKVGRGNYGYTF
NA	NA	TRBV28	TRBJ2-6	TGTGCCAGCAGACTAACATGGTACTTCGGATATGACAGGCTGAGCTCTGGGGCCAACGTCCTGACTTTC	CASRLTWYFGYDRLSSGANVLTF
NA	TRBD1	TRBV27	TRBJ2-5	TGTGCCAGCCGTCGAGGGACAGGACAAGAGACCCAGTACTTC	CASRRGTGQETQYF
NA	TRBD1	TRBV6-6	TRBJ1-5	TGTGCCAGCAGCCACTTACAGGGGCAGGGTCAGCCCCAGCATTTT	CASSHLQGQGQPQHF
NA	NA	TRBV29-1	TRBJ2-3	TGCAGCACCAAGAAAGGCGGGGCAAGCACAGATACGCAGTATTTT	CSTKKGGASTDTQYF
once	NA	TRBV5-1	TRBJ2-2	TGCGCCAGCAGCTTACAGGGTGCGAACACCGGGGAGCTGTTTTTT	CASSLQGANTGELFF
NA	TRBD1	TRBV2	TRBJ1-1	TGTGCCAGCAAGATGGGACAGGGGAACACTGAAGCTTTCTTT	CASKMGQGNTEAFF
NA	NA	TRBV6-6	TRBJ1-2	TGTGCCAGCCTCTATTATGGCTACACCTTC	CASLYYGYTF
NA	NA	TRBV5-4	TRBJ2-7	TGTGCCAGCAGCTTGGAAGCAGGGCCCTACGAGCAGTACTTC	CASSLEAGPYEQYF
few	NA	TRBV5-4	TRBJ1-6	TGTGCCAGCAGCCACGGAGGTGGGCCTTCACCCCTCCACTTT	CASSHGGGPSPLHF
NA	NA	TRBV30	TRBJ2-3	TGTGCCTGGACCCCCGCAGGAACCGGCGTTACGCAGTATTTT	CAWTPAGTGVTQYF
NA	NA	TRBV4-1	TRBJ2-1	TGCGCCAGCAGCCAAGGTTTCCGGGAGCAGTTCTTC	CASSQGFREQFF
once	NA	TRBV5-1	TRBJ1-2	TGCGCCAGCAGCCACGGACTTAAACCCTCTAACTATGGCTACACCTTC	CASSHGLKPSNYGYTF